This TCR beta chain was identified in a study of T cell repertoires in cytomegalovirus infection. TCRdb re-called the reads through MiXCR, storing one row per CDR3 protein. This repertoire shows fewer than 1,000,000 distinct CDR3 sequences, roughly a third found once; its top ten account for 13%. Of note for this clonotype: The antigen is undetermined.

Sequenced material: cultured CD8+ T cells from PBMCs, taken from culture after CMV antigen stimulation. The sequence was obtained from a human donor in good health (CMV status not recorded). Some clones in this sample may be carry-over from other donors' samples.

The CDR3 region has the DNA TGTGCCAGTAGTATTATCTACTCTGGAAACACCATATATTTT. This encodes CASSIIYSGNTIYF. The chain uses TRBV19 and TRBJ1-3; D ambiguous. Trimming stripped 3 bases from V and 0 bases from J, with 6 bases between. The V gene's germline CDR1 is LNHDA and CDR2 SQIVND (reference sequence). The CDR3 totals 14 residues.